This T cell receptor (beta chain) came from a study of glioma-infiltrating T cells. The study, taken as a whole, reports: Non-neoplastic patients had below-expected tissue-blood divergence, while all gliomas exceeded expectation. CDR3 overlap between tissue and blood was very small.

Note on this clonotype: Its matching antigen is unknown.

With V trimmed by 6 bases and J by 3 bases, 11 bases remained unmatched. Germline CDR1 MNHEY, CDR2 SVGEGT. The CDR3 is 15 residues long. Using RNA template, CDR3s of TCR alpha and beta were amplified with iRepertoire arm-PCR. One-step reverse transcription and amplification started from around 100-400 ng of tissue mRNA or PBMC total RNA. Each CDR3 protein gets one entry after TCRdb re-called the multiplex PCR reads with MiXCR. The table lists some 180,000 distinct CDR3 sequences, approximately 30% of them singletons, with around 20% in the top ten. This TCR was sampled from a human donor with low-grade glioma or glioblastoma, undergoing nonglioma brain surgery, or in good health (not recorded which). This chain joins TRBV6-2 or TRBV6-3 and TRBJ2-7; 7 bases are a match to TRBD1. Sequenced material: glioma tissue, nonneoplastic brain tissue, or PBMCs (not recorded which). CDR3 in amino acids: CASSSGTAIYYEQYF. CDR3 sequence (DNA): TGTGCCAGCAGCTCCGGGACAGCCATCTACTACGAGCAGTACTTC.